A single sample is the source of the 17 T cell receptor beta chains below, sequenced in a study of OX40 agonist ivuxolimab in advanced cancers. Clones were sequenced by immunoSEQ multiplex PCR, and TCRdb holds only the in-frame ones, with some missing. Counted here are 35,000 to 40,000 clones, approximately 90% occurring once; the ten biggest clones make up roughly 9%. Material: CD4+ or CD8+ T cells sorted from blood, obtained in a trial of the OX40 agonist ivuxolimab. All receptors come from an adult with an advanced solid tumor such as melanoma, head and neck, liver or kidney cancer.

The chain links TRBV5-8 to TRBJ1-2; the match to TRBD1 covers 9 bases. The germline CDR1 and CDR2 sequences are SGHTS and YDEGEE. The length of the CDR3 is 14 residues. Trimming took 6 bases from V and 3 from J; bases not matched to a gene: 6. The CDR3 loop reads CASNLGQGHYGYTF. DNA for the CDR3: TGTGCCAGCAACCTGGGACAGGGCCACTATGGCTACACCTTC.

This sequence joins TRBV5-4 and TRBJ2-7; TRBD2 aligns across 8 bases. The CDR3 has 15 amino acids. The germline V gene has CDR1 SGHNT and CDR2 YYREEE (reference sequence). V shed 0 bases, J shed 5 bases, and the junction held 7 bases outside the gene matches. CDR3 loop: CASSLDGRAQDEQYF. In DNA, the CDR3 is TGTGCCAGCAGCTTGGACGGGAGGGCCCAGGACGAGCAGTACTTC.

The chain uses TRBV4-1 and TRBJ2-1, with 7 nucleotides matching TRBD2. CDR1 and CDR2 from the germline V gene are MGHRA and YSYEKL. Trimming cost V 4 bases and J 10 bases; bases outside gene matches: 7. This CDR3 has 13 residues. The CDR3 sequence is CASSLRMGGEQFF. The CDR3 bases are TGCGCCAGCAGCCTGCGAATGGGGGGGGAGCAGTTCTTC.

The chain combines TRBV2 with TRBJ2-1, with D tentatively TRBD1 or TRBD2 (6 bases each). The CDR3 extends over 17 amino acids. CDR1 is SNHLY and CDR2 is FYNNEI in the germline V gene. Trimming took 2 bases from V and 2 from J, leaving 16 bases between them. The CDR3 spells CASSEHGGGAPYNEQFF. Written as DNA, the CDR3 is TGTGCCAGCAGTGAACACGGGGGCGGGGCCCCCTACAATGAGCAGTTCTTC.

The chain combines TRBV5-8 with TRBJ2-6, with D tentatively TRBD2 (6 bases). Germline CDR1 SGHTS, CDR2 YDEGEE. There are 17 residues in the CDR3. The V gene lost 6 bases and the J gene lost 0 bases, with 16 bases spanning the gap. Here the CDR3 DNA reads TGTGCCAGCACCCCGGAGGGACCCCCCTCTGGGGCCAACGTCCTGACTTTC. Amino acid sequence: CASTPEGPPSGANVLTF.

This chain joins TRBV9 and TRBJ1-6; possible D gene TRBD1, 5 bases. The CDR3 covers 14 residues. V was clipped by 10 bases and J by 10 bases, with 21 bases between them. In germline, CDR1 is SGDLS, CDR2 YYNGEE. This CDR3 is CAGYSGDRASPLHF. The CDR3 nucleotides are TGTGCCGGTTACTCGGGGGACCGAGCCTCACCCCTCCACTTT.

V usage is TRBV7-9 and J usage is TRBJ2-3; a possible D gene is TRBD2 (5 bases). The CDR3 sequence is 16 residues long. V dropped 6 bases and J dropped 3 bases, with 19 bases sitting between them. The germline CDR1 and CDR2 sequences are SEHNR and FQNEAQ (reference sequence). In DNA, the CDR3 is TGTGCCAGCAGACACCAAGGGTTCCGAGGGACAGATACGCAGTATTTT. Translated, it gives CASRHQGFRGTDTQYF.

The count of this clone is one. The V call is TRBV5-6, the J call TRBJ2-7, with 8 bases lining up with TRBD2. V shed 1 base, J shed 3 bases, and the junction held 6 bases outside the gene matches. Germline V gene lookup returns CDR1 SGHDT and CDR2 YYEEEE. The CDR3 is made up of 15 amino acids. This CDR3 reads CASSLLVAGFYEQYF. The CDR3 DNA follows: TGTGCCAGCAGCTTGTTAGTAGCGGGGTTCTACGAGCAGTACTTC.

The chain links TRBV6-5 to TRBJ2-3; no firm D call. Per germline, CDR1 MNHEY and CDR2 SVGAGI. The CDR3 has 12 residues. CDR3 loop: CATLSETDTQYF. The CDR3, as DNA: TGTGCGACGTTGAGTGAAACAGATACGCAGTATTTT.

The chain joins TRBV19 to TRBJ1-2, with unresolved D. The CDR3 spans 15 residues. Between the trimmed V and J ends, which lost 5 bases and 0 bases, there was a span of 13 bases. Germline CDR1 reads LNHDA; CDR2 reads SQIVND (reference sequence). The CDR3 nucleotides are TGTGCCAGTAGTGATCCGGCGGGAGCTAACTATGGCTACACCTTC. Protein: CASSDPAGANYGYTF.

V is TRBV19 and J is TRBJ2-1, with D tentatively TRBD2 (6 bases). CDR3 length equals 14 residues. Trimming shortened V by 4 bases and J by 3 bases, and 10 bases separated the two germline ends. Germline CDR1 and CDR2: LNHDA and SQIVND (reference sequence). The CDR3 sequence: CASSNWTNYNEQFF. Here the CDR3 DNA reads TGTGCCAGTAGTAACTGGACTAACTACAATGAGCAGTTCTTC.

The genes are TRBV27 and TRBJ2-7; tentative D call: TRBD1 (5 bases). Germline values: CDR1 MNHEY, CDR2 SMNVEV (reference sequence). Trimming stripped 1 base from V and 2 bases from J, with 12 bases between. The CDR3 totals 15 residues. CDR3 sequence reads: CASSLYYRYPYEQYF. CDR3 in DNA: TGTGCCAGCAGTTTATATTACAGGTACCCCTACGAGCAGTACTTC.

This chain uses TRBV9 with TRBJ2-4, with D possibly matching TRBD2 (6 bases). Germline CDR1 reads SGDLS; CDR2 reads YYNGEE. Trimming took off 3 bases at V and 2 bases at J, with 15 bases between the two ends. The length of the CDR3 is 16 residues. In DNA form, the CDR3 reads TGTGCCAGCAGCGCCCGGGACTGGGGAACCAAAAACATTCAGTACTTC. Protein product: CASSARDWGTKNIQYF.

The chain uses TRBV28 and TRBJ2-2; 8 bases match TRBD1. Germline values: CDR1 MDHEN, CDR2 SYDVKM. The CDR3 spans 14 residues. The V and J ends lost 6 bases and 4 bases, in that order; junction bases with no gene match: 4. CDR3 amino acids: CASSTGGSTGELFF. The DNA of the CDR3 is TGTGCCAGCAGCACAGGGGGGAGCACCGGGGAGCTGTTTTTT. Full variable domain (rest looked up from reference TRBV28 and TRBJ2-2): DVKVTQSSRYLVKRTGEKVFLECVQDMDHENMFWYRQDPGLGLRLIYFSYDVKMKEKGDIPEGYSVSREKKERFSLILESASTNQTSMYLCASSTGGSTGELFFGEGSRLTVL.

This chain connects TRBV6-5 to TRBJ1-1; TRBD1 is a possible D gene (6 bases). Per the germline V gene, CDR1 is MNHEY and CDR2 is SVGAGI. Between the trimmed V and J ends, which lost 7 bases and 0 bases, there was a span of 15 bases. This CDR3 region has 15 residues. This CDR3 is CASIGGRGMNTEAFF. Here the CDR3 DNA reads TGTGCCAGCATAGGAGGGAGGGGGATGAACACTGAAGCTTTCTTT.

The V and J genes are TRBV5-5 and TRBJ1-2; 8 nucleotides match TRBD1. This CDR3 is 16 amino acids long. Germline CDR1 SGHKS, CDR2 YYEKEE (reference sequence). The V gene end was trimmed by 3 bases and the J gene end by 4 bases; junction bases not matched to a gene: 11. Here the CDR3 reads CASSSPRTGLTYGYTF. CDR3 in DNA: TGTGCCAGCAGCTCCCCCCGGACAGGGCTCACCTATGGCTACACCTTC.

V and J are TRBV9 and TRBJ2-3; D possibly corresponds to TRBD2 (7 bases). V was pared by 2 bases and J by 4 bases, with 14 bases between. Germline CDR1 and CDR2: SGDLS and YYNGEE. The CDR3 totals 15 residues. The DNA for the CDR3 is TGTGCCAGCAGCGTTAGCAGGGGACTATCAGATACGCAGTATTTT. Protein sequence: CASSVSRGLSDTQYF.